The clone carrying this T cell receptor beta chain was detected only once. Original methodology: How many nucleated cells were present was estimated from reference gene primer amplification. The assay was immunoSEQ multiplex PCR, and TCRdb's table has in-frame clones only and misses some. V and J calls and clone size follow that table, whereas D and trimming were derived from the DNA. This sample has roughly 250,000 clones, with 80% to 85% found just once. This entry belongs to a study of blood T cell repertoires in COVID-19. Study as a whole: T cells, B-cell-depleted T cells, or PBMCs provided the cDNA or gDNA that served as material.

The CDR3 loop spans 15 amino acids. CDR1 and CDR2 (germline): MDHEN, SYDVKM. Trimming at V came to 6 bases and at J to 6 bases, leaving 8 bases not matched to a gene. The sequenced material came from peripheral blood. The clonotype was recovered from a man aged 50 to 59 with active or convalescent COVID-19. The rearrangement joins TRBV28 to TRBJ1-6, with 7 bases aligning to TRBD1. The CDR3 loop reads CASSPPTGINSPLHF. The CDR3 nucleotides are TGTGCCAGCAGCCCCCCGACAGGGATTAATTCACCCCTCCACTTT.